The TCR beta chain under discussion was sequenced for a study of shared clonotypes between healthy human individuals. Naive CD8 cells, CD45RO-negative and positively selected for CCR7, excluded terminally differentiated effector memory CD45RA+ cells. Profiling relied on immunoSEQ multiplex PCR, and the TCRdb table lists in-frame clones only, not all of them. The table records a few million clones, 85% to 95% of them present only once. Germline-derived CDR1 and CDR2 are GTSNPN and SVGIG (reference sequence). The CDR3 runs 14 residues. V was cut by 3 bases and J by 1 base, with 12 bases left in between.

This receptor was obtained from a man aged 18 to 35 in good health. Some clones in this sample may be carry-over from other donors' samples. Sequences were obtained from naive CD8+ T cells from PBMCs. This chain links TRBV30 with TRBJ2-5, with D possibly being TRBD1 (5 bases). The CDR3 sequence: CAWRGPRFQETQYF. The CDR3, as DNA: TGTGCCTGGAGGGGGCCCAGATTCCAAGAGACCCAGTACTTC.